These 17 T cell receptor beta chains were sequenced from one sample in a study of blood T cell repertoires in COVID-19. Some clones are missing from TCRdb's copy, which holds only in-frame ones; the method was immunoSEQ multiplex PCR. The table shows fewer than 200,000 clones, with 75% to 95% occurring only once. What was sequenced was peripheral blood. These receptors all come from a man between 50 and 59 years old with acute or convalescent COVID-19.

The chain combines TRBV7-6 with TRBJ2-7, with D possibly being TRBD2 (5 bases). V shed 0 bases and J shed 0 bases, with 9 bases lying between them. The CDR3 is 15 amino acids. The germline V gene encodes CDR1 SGHVS and CDR2 FNYEAQ. DNA for the CDR3: TGTGCCAGCAGCTTAGCCAGAGCGGACTCCTACGAGCAGTACTTC. Translating it yields CASSLARADSYEQYF.

A remark on this clone: At one boundary the junction diverges from the germline segment, which might be a read error. The chain carries TRBV3-1 (or the pseudogene TRBV3-2) and TRBJ2-2, with a tentative D call TRBD1 (5 bases). The germline V gene encodes CDR1 LGHDT and CDR2 YNNKEL (reference sequence). The CDR3 covers 16 residues. CDR3 sequence reads: CASTNGRTSSTRELFF. As DNA, the CDR3 is TGTGCCAGCACCAACGGCCGGACAAGTTCCACCAGGGAGCTGTTTTTT.

The chain joins TRBV28 to TRBJ2-3; D possibly corresponds to TRBD2 (5 bases). Germline loops: CDR1 MDHEN, CDR2 SYDVKM. This CDR3 spans 15 amino acids. V lost 4 bases and J lost 2, with 13 bases in between. The CDR3 nucleotides are TGTGCCAGCAGTTCGAGCGGAGCCAACACAGATACGCAGTATTTT. It encodes CASSSSGANTDTQYF.

The J gene is TRBJ1-1, the V gene TRBV7-9, with D unclear. The germline V gene has CDR1 SEHNR and CDR2 FQNEAQ (reference sequence). This CDR3 has 15 residues. Trimming took 1 base from V and 0 from J, leaving 9 bases between them. DNA for the CDR3: TGTGCCAGCAGCTTAGGAGCCGTTCTGAACACTGAAGCTTTCTTT. It is translated as CASSLGAVLNTEAFF.

In its sample, this clone is medium-sized. V usage is TRBV27 and J usage is TRBJ2-7, with D possibly matching TRBD2 (6 bases). The CDR3 runs 15 residues. Trimming stripped 7 bases from V and 6 bases from J, with 22 bases between. Germline CDR1 and CDR2: MNHEY and SMNVEV (reference sequence). The DNA of the CDR3 is TGTGCCAGCACCCCGGGGACGGGAGAAGTCGGCGAGCAGTACTTC. It yields the protein CASTPGTGEVGEQYF.

This clone appeared a few times. The rearrangement joins TRBV19 to TRBJ1-4, with TRBD1 identical over 10 bases. Per the germline V gene, CDR1 is LNHDA and CDR2 is SQIVND (reference sequence). This CDR3 has 15 amino acids. Trimming removed 6 bases from V and 7 bases from J; junction bases left unmatched: 8. The CDR3 DNA is TGTGCCAGTAGCCGACAGGGGGCGTTGGGTGAAAAACTGTTTTTT. It yields the protein CASSRQGALGEKLFF.

The genes are TRBV7-3 and TRBJ2-7, with TRBD1 matching 8 bases. After removal of 1 base from V and 1 base from J, the junction contained 6 bases not matched to a gene. Germline-derived CDR1 and CDR2 are SGHTA and FQGTGA. The CDR3 is made up of 16 amino acids. CDR3 sequence reads: CASSLNGRTGSYEQYF. CDR3 DNA: TGTGCCAGCAGCTTAAACGGCCGGACAGGGTCCTACGAGCAGTACTTC.

The chain combines TRBV27 with TRBJ1-1; D is uncertain. The V end was cut by 6 bases, the J end by 7 bases, with 12 bases between. Germline V gives CDR1 MNHEY, CDR2 SMNVEV (reference sequence). CDR3 length: 12 amino acids. The CDR3 DNA reads TGTGCCAGCAGGACACCTCAAGGTGAAGCTTTCTTT. Protein product: CASRTPQGEAFF.

The chain carries TRBV5-1 and TRBJ1-5; D remains unclear. This CDR3 has 15 residues. Germline-derived CDR1 and CDR2 are SGHRS and YFSETQ. Trimming cost V 4 bases and J 0 bases, with 11 bases left between them. CDR3 bases: TGCGCCAGCAGCACGGACGGGGTTAGCAATCAGCCCCAGCATTTT. It codes for CASSTDGVSNQPQHF.

The J gene is TRBJ1-2, the V gene TRBV30; 9 bases are shared with TRBD1. This CDR3 spans 15 amino acids. Per germline, CDR1 GTSNPN and CDR2 SVGIG (reference sequence). V trimming: 3 bases; J trimming: 4 bases; junction bases outside the gene matches: 9. This chain's CDR3 is CAWRKGQGRPYGYTF. Here the CDR3 DNA reads TGTGCCTGGAGAAAGGGACAGGGCCGCCCCTATGGCTACACCTTC.

V is TRBV24-1 and J is TRBJ2-6; 7 positions agree with TRBD2. The germline V gene has CDR1 KGHDR and CDR2 SFDVKD. V shed 3 bases, J shed 1 base, and the junction held 5 bases outside the gene matches. This CDR3 spans 17 amino acids. The CDR3 bases are TGTGCCACCAGTGATCCGAGGGGAGGGTCTGGGGCCAACGTCCTGACTTTC. Encoded protein: CATSDPRGGSGANVLTF.

The V gene is TRBV15, the J gene TRBJ1-5; possibly TRBD1 for D (5 bases). Trimming shortened V by 2 bases and J by 4 bases, and 12 bases separated the two germline ends. The CDR3 contains 15 residues. Looked up from germline, CDR1 is LNHNV and CDR2 is YYDKDF (reference sequence). CDR3 DNA sequence: TGTGCCACCAGCAGACAGGGATCTAGAAATCAGCCCCAGCATTTT. Amino acids: CATSRQGSRNQPQHF.

In the case of this clone: Other nucleotide sequences from this sample produce the same CDR3. The J gene is TRBJ2-2, the V gene TRBV28; 7 bases are a match to TRBD1. The V segment lost 4 bases and the J segment 5 bases; nucleotides outside the gene matches: 4. The germline V gene has CDR1 MDHEN and CDR2 SYDVKM. This CDR3 has 14 amino acids. This CDR3 is CASSSSGGTGELFF. CDR3 bases: TGTGCCAGCAGTTCCTCAGGGGGAACCGGGGAGCTGTTTTTT.

The rearrangement links TRBV15 to TRBJ1-4, with 7 bases fitting TRBD1. Germline trimming cut 1 base from V and 12 bases from J; bases unmatched to any gene: 11. The CDR3 length is 15 residues. Germline V gene data show CDR1 as LNHNV and CDR2 as YYDKDF (reference sequence). The CDR3: CATSRGRDRNDELFF. CDR3 DNA sequence: TGTGCCACCAGCAGAGGCCGGGACAGAAATGACGAACTGTTTTTT.

This rearrangement joins TRBV4-1 to TRBJ2-5; TRBD2 matches 8 bases. Germline V gives CDR1 MGHRA, CDR2 YSYEKL. The V segment lost 3 bases and the J segment 6 bases; nucleotides outside the gene matches: 12. The CDR3 extends over 16 amino acids. CDR3 coding DNA: TGCGCCAGCAGCCAGGGCCCTGCGGGGGGCGAGAAGACCCAGTACTTC. As protein: CASSQGPAGGEKTQYF.

J is TRBJ2-5 and V is TRBV12-3 or TRBV12-4; D is ambiguous. Trimming left V 6 bases short and J 7 bases short, with 15 bases between. This CDR3 spans 13 amino acids. The CDR3 DNA reads TGTGCCAGCAGCATCGAGGCATTTGGGACCCAGTACTTC. It is translated as CASSIEAFGTQYF.

In nucleotides, the CDR3 is TGTGCCAGCAGTTACGCCGACGACAGCACCTACGAGCAGTACGTC. It encodes CASSYADDSTYEQYV. The chain recombines TRBV6-2 or TRBV6-3 with TRBJ2-7, with D maybe TRBD1 (5 bases). Trimming took off 2 bases at V and 2 bases at J, with 13 bases between the two ends. The CDR3 sequence is 15 residues long. Germline V lookup: CDR1 MNHEY, CDR2 SVGEGT.